Below, one T cell receptor beta chain is given with its context. Following RNA extraction, reverse transcription yielded cDNA that acted as the sequencing template. The assay was immunoSEQ multiplex PCR, and TCRdb's table has in-frame clones only and misses some. Among some 170,000 clones, more than 60% were seen once, and the ten largest hold more than 1.5%. This entry belongs to a study of CD8+ T cells in alopecia areata. The ends lost 7 bases at V and 2 bases at J; junction bases unmatched: 17. The CDR3 extends over 18 amino acids. CDR1 and CDR2 from the germline V gene are SNHLY and FYNNEI. The gene calls are TRBV2 and TRBJ2-3; 8 positions match TRBD2. The source material was CD4+ T cells sorted from blood, sampled at week 0. This sequence originates from a human donor with alopecia areata. The CDR3 region is CASKFFALGLATTDTQYF. CDR3 coding DNA: TGTGCCAGCAAGTTTTTCGCCCTAGGACTAGCTACCACAGATACGCAGTATTTT. Based on the CDR3 plus reference TRBV2 and TRBJ2-3, the full variable domain is EPEVTQTPSHQVTQMGQEVILRCVPISNHLYFYWYRQILGQKVEFLVSFYNNEISEKSEIFDDQFSVERPDGSNFTLKIRSTKLEDSAMYFCASKFFALGLATTDTQYFGPGTRLTVL.